This is a list of T cell receptor beta chains from one sample in a study. TCRdb redid the calling of the RT-PCR reads with MiXCR, one entry per CDR3 protein. The table lists around 700,000 distinct CDR3 sequences, 14% of them singletons. The sequenced material came from memory CD4+ T cells from blood. These receptors were obtained from a female donor in good health, serving as a healthy control. Each CDR3 is given with its conserved first and last residue. Fields, in order: V gene, J gene, clone size, D gene, CDR3 DNA, CDR3 protein. D genes are given only for firm matches. Size values are once, few and many counts, or a class for expanded clones, and some rows have none.

V gene: TRBV12-3/TRBV12-4
J gene: TRBJ2-3
clone size: many
D gene: -
CDR3 DNA: TGTGCCAGCAGTTTATGGGGACACTCTAGCACAGATACGCAGTATTTT
CDR3 protein: CASSLWGHSSTDTQYF

V gene: TRBV5-6
J gene: TRBJ2-3
clone size: many
D gene: -
CDR3 DNA: TGTGCCAGCAGCTTGTACCGACTCGATCGCACAGATACGCAGTATTTT
CDR3 protein: CASSLYRLDRTDTQYF

V gene: TRBV20-1
J gene: TRBJ2-5
clone size: few
D gene: -
CDR3 DNA: TGCAGTGCTAGACTAGCGAACAAAGAGACCCAGTACTTC
CDR3 protein: CSARLANKETQYF

V gene: TRBV7-9
J gene: TRBJ1-5
clone size: few
D gene: -
CDR3 DNA: TGTGCCAGCAGCCCCGGAGGGGATGGTGGCAATCAGCCCCAGCATTTT
CDR3 protein: CASSPGGDGGNQPQHF

V gene: TRBV7-2
J gene: TRBJ2-3
clone size: few
D gene: -
CDR3 DNA: TGTGCCAGCAGCATTGACAGGCAGAGCACAGATACGCAGTATTTT
CDR3 protein: CASSIDRQSTDTQYF

V gene: TRBV20-1
J gene: TRBJ2-5
clone size: many
D gene: -
CDR3 DNA: TGCAGTGCTCTCGACAAGGCCACTCAAGAGACCCAGTACTTC
CDR3 protein: CSALDKATQETQYF

V gene: TRBV7-2
J gene: TRBJ1-3
clone size: -
D gene: -
CDR3 DNA: TGTGCCAGCAGCTTGAGATATGGCTACACCATATATTTT
CDR3 protein: CASSLRYGYTIYF

V gene: TRBV6-2/TRBV6-3
J gene: TRBJ2-2
clone size: few
D gene: TRBD1
CDR3 DNA: TGTGCCAGCAGTTACGGGACAGACTCGACCGGGGAGCTGTTTTTT
CDR3 protein: CASSYGTDSTGELFF

V gene: TRBV7-6
J gene: TRBJ2-5
clone size: -
D gene: TRBD1
CDR3 DNA: TGTGCCAGCAGCTCCGGGCCCCAGGGGGCCCAGTACTTC
CDR3 protein: CASSSGPQGAQYF

V gene: TRBV6-6
J gene: TRBJ2-1
clone size: -
D gene: -
CDR3 DNA: TGTGCCAGTGCCAGGGCCGGGGGCGCTTCCTACAATGAGCAGTTCTTC
CDR3 protein: CASARAGGASYNEQFF

V gene: TRBV4-1
J gene: TRBJ2-7
clone size: few
D gene: -
CDR3 DNA: TGCGCCAGCAGCCAAGAAGGAGGGAGAATATCCGAGCAGTACTTC
CDR3 protein: CASSQEGGRISEQYF

V gene: TRBV12-3/TRBV12-4
J gene: TRBJ2-1
clone size: many
D gene: TRBD1
CDR3 DNA: TGTGCCAGCAGTTTACAGGGACAGGTCTCTGAGCAGTTCTTC
CDR3 protein: CASSLQGQVSEQFF

V gene: TRBV7-2
J gene: TRBJ2-1
clone size: -
D gene: -
CDR3 DNA: TGTGCCAGCAGCTTCTGGGAATACAATGAGCAGTTCTTC
CDR3 protein: CASSFWEYNEQFF

V gene: TRBV4-3
J gene: TRBJ2-5
clone size: many
D gene: -
CDR3 DNA: TGCGCCAGCAGCCAAGATCTCGGCGGGATGGGAGAGACCCAGTACTTC
CDR3 protein: CASSQDLGGMGETQYF

V gene: TRBV20-1
J gene: TRBJ2-3
clone size: -
D gene: TRBD2
CDR3 DNA: TGCAGTGTTACAGATGCTAGCGGGAGAGCCACAGATACGCAGTATTTT
CDR3 protein: CSVTDASGRATDTQYF

V gene: TRBV4-3
J gene: TRBJ1-5
clone size: many
D gene: TRBD1
CDR3 DNA: TGCGCCAGCAGCCAAGATTACGGACAGGGGCCCCGGCCCCAGCATTTT
CDR3 protein: CASSQDYGQGPRPQHF

V gene: TRBV5-6
J gene: TRBJ1-1
clone size: many
D gene: -
CDR3 DNA: TGTGCCAGCGTTCAGGGGCCGAACACTGAAGCTTTCTTT
CDR3 protein: CASVQGPNTEAFF

V gene: TRBV5-1
J gene: TRBJ2-7
clone size: many
D gene: TRBD2
CDR3 DNA: TGCGCCAGCAGCTTACTAGCGGTTCGCACCTACGAGCAGTACTTC
CDR3 protein: CASSLLAVRTYEQYF

V gene: TRBV6-6
J gene: TRBJ2-7
clone size: -
D gene: -
CDR3 DNA: TGTGCCAGCAGTTACAATACCAACGATTACGAGCAGTACTTC
CDR3 protein: CASSYNTNDYEQYF

V gene: TRBV12-3/TRBV12-4
J gene: TRBJ2-3
clone size: many
D gene: TRBD2
CDR3 DNA: TGTGCCAGCAGTTTAGCGGGAGGGAGCGAGACAGATACGCAGTATTTT
CDR3 protein: CASSLAGGSETDTQYF

V gene: TRBV7-2
J gene: TRBJ1-1
clone size: -
D gene: -
CDR3 DNA: TGTGCCAGCAGCTTACAACTTAGGGGCACTGAAGCTTTCTTT
CDR3 protein: CASSLQLRGTEAFF

V gene: TRBV2
J gene: TRBJ2-1
clone size: few
D gene: TRBD2
CDR3 DNA: TGTGCCAGCAGTGGGGAAGCGGGAGGGTACAATGAGCAGTTCTTC
CDR3 protein: CASSGEAGGYNEQFF

V gene: TRBV5-1
J gene: TRBJ2-1
clone size: -
D gene: TRBD2
CDR3 DNA: TGCGCCAGCAGCACCTTAGCGGGAGAGGCCTACAATGAGCAGTTCTTC
CDR3 protein: CASSTLAGEAYNEQFF

V gene: TRBV18
J gene: TRBJ1-2
clone size: -
D gene: TRBD1
CDR3 DNA: TGTGCCAGCTCACCACCTTCGACAGGGAACTATGGCTACACCTTC
CDR3 protein: CASSPPSTGNYGYTF

V gene: TRBV7-8
J gene: TRBJ1-3
clone size: -
D gene: -
CDR3 DNA: TGTGCCAGCAGCGGGGGGGCCAACTCTGGAAACACCATATATTTT
CDR3 protein: CASSGGANSGNTIYF

V gene: TRBV7-3
J gene: TRBJ2-5
clone size: many
D gene: TRBD2
CDR3 DNA: TGTGCCAGCAGCTCGGGACTAGGGCCGCAAGAGACCCAGTACTTC
CDR3 protein: CASSSGLGPQETQYF

V gene: TRBV12-3/TRBV12-4
J gene: TRBJ1-3
clone size: many
D gene: -
CDR3 DNA: TGTGCCAGCAGTTTAGCCCAGGGATCCTCTGGAAACACCATATATTTT
CDR3 protein: CASSLAQGSSGNTIYF

V gene: TRBV7-9
J gene: TRBJ1-1
clone size: -
D gene: TRBD1
CDR3 DNA: TGTGCCAGCAGCTTAGGTGACAGGGTGGGCACTGAAGCTTTCTTT
CDR3 protein: CASSLGDRVGTEAFF

V gene: TRBV7-9
J gene: TRBJ1-1
clone size: few
D gene: -
CDR3 DNA: TGTGCCAGCAGCTCGGGGTCCTACACTGAAGCTTTCTTT
CDR3 protein: CASSSGSYTEAFF

V gene: TRBV28
J gene: TRBJ1-1
clone size: many
D gene: -
CDR3 DNA: TGTGCCAGCAGTTTTCAGGGGAGGGGCACTGAAGCTTTCTTT
CDR3 protein: CASSFQGRGTEAFF

V gene: TRBV10-3
J gene: TRBJ1-3
clone size: -
D gene: -
CDR3 DNA: TGTGCCATCAGTGAGAGCGTGGGGAGGTCGGATGGAAACACCATATATTTT
CDR3 protein: CAISESVGRSDGNTIYF

V gene: TRBV7-8
J gene: TRBJ2-1
clone size: few
D gene: -
CDR3 DNA: TGTGCCAGCAGCAGGACGGAGAGCTCCTACAATGAGCAGTTCTTC
CDR3 protein: CASSRTESSYNEQFF

V gene: TRBV18
J gene: TRBJ1-6
clone size: -
D gene: -
CDR3 DNA: TGTGCCAGCTCACCTTTTAACATGGGATCGGGGAATTCACCCCTCCACTTT
CDR3 protein: CASSPFNMGSGNSPLHF

V gene: TRBV5-1
J gene: TRBJ1-1
clone size: few
D gene: -
CDR3 DNA: TGCGCCAGCAGCCCCCAGGAAGGGGCGACGAACACTGAAGCTTTCTTT
CDR3 protein: CASSPQEGATNTEAFF

V gene: TRBV3-1
J gene: TRBJ2-7
clone size: few
D gene: -
CDR3 DNA: TGTGCCAGCAGCCAAGACCCCTTGACAGACTACCCCTACGAGCAGTACTTC
CDR3 protein: CASSQDPLTDYPYEQYF

V gene: TRBV5-1
J gene: TRBJ2-3
clone size: many
D gene: -
CDR3 DNA: TGCGCCAGCAGCTTGGAACAGGGGGGGCCAGATACGCAGTATTTT
CDR3 protein: CASSLEQGGPDTQYF

V gene: TRBV10-3
J gene: TRBJ1-3
clone size: few
D gene: -
CDR3 DNA: TGTGCCATCAGTGAGCTAGGGGGTGCTGGAAACACCATATATTTT
CDR3 protein: CAISELGGAGNTIYF

V gene: TRBV20-1
J gene: TRBJ1-4
clone size: -
D gene: TRBD1
CDR3 DNA: TGCAGTGCTAGGGGGACGACAGGGGCTAATGAAAAACTGTTTTTT
CDR3 protein: CSARGTTGANEKLFF

V gene: TRBV29-1
J gene: TRBJ2-3
clone size: many
D gene: TRBD2
CDR3 DNA: TGCAGCGTTGAAAACGGGGGGGCCAATACGCAGTATTTT
CDR3 protein: CSVENGGANTQYF

V gene: TRBV13
J gene: TRBJ2-7
clone size: -
D gene: -
CDR3 DNA: TGTGCCAGCAGCTCGTTCAGGGACGCCTACGAGCAGTACTTC
CDR3 protein: CASSSFRDAYEQYF

V gene: TRBV6-2/TRBV6-3
J gene: TRBJ1-2
clone size: -
D gene: -
CDR3 DNA: TGTGCCAGCAGGCGCGTTCCAGATGGGAGTGGCTACACCTTC
CDR3 protein: CASRRVPDGSGYTF

V gene: TRBV6-6
J gene: TRBJ1-2
clone size: -
D gene: -
CDR3 DNA: TGTGCCAGCACCTACCAGACTCAGGGAGGCGGCTACACCTTC
CDR3 protein: CASTYQTQGGGYTF

V gene: TRBV12-3/TRBV12-4
J gene: TRBJ1-1
clone size: -
D gene: -
CDR3 DNA: TGTGCCAGCAGTTTCCAGGCTATAAAAACTGAAGCTTTCTTT
CDR3 protein: CASSFQAIKTEAFF

V gene: TRBV7-8
J gene: TRBJ2-4
clone size: many
D gene: TRBD2
CDR3 DNA: TGTGCCAGCAGCCTCGGACTAGCGGGAGGGCCCGGAAACATTCAGTACTTC
CDR3 protein: CASSLGLAGGPGNIQYF

V gene: TRBV7-7
J gene: TRBJ2-5
clone size: many
D gene: -
CDR3 DNA: TGTGCTAGCAGCTTACCTGGATGGCATTCCCAGTACTTC
CDR3 protein: CASSLPGWHSQYF

V gene: TRBV5-1
J gene: TRBJ1-1
clone size: -
D gene: TRBD1
CDR3 DNA: TGCGCCAGCGGATCCACCGGGACAGGGGGTTTGAACACTGAAGCTTTCTTT
CDR3 protein: CASGSTGTGGLNTEAFF